This T cell receptor beta chain was recovered during a study of monozygotic twins with inflammatory bowel disease. Findings and caveats of the study: Compared with healthy twins, IBD patients shared fewer clonotypes with others, especially with disease activity. Different T cell subtypes could not be distinguished.

Each TCR library consumed approximately 3,500 ng of total RNA. No DNA is given; TCRdb re-called the 5' RACE reads and lists each CDR3 protein once. The listing records around 450,000 distinct CDR3 sequences. Blood samples, whole and unsorted for T cells, yielded the isolated total RNA. Details on this clonotype: Its antigen is as yet unknown.

The material sequenced was blood. The source of this sequence is a human donor with ulcerative colitis or Crohn's disease, or a healthy co-twin of an affected twin (not recorded which).

This CDR3 is CASSQGTRDETQYF. The rearrangement joins TRBV4-2 to TRBJ2-5; TCRdb names TRBD2, which stays unverified in the absence of DNA. Germline V gene data show CDR1 as LGHNA and CDR2 as YNFKEQ. There are 14 residues in the CDR3.